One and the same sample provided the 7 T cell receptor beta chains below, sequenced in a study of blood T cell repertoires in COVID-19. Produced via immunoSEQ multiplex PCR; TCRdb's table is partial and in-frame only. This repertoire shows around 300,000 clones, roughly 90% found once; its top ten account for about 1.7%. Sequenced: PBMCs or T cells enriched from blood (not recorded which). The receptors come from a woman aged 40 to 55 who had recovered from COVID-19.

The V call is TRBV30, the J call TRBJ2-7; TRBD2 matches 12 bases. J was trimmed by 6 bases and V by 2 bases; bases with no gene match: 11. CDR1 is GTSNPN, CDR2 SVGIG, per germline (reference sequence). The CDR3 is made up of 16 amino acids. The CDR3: CAWSPLPLAGGGEQYF. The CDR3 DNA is TGTGCCTGGAGTCCCCTTCCCCTAGCGGGAGGGGGCGAGCAGTACTTC.

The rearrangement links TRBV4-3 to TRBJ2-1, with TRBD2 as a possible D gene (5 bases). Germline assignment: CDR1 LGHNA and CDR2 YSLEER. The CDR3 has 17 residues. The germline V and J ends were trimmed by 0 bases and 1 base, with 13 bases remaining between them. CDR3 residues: CASSQESVGASYNEQFF. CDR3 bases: TGCGCCAGCAGCCAAGAATCGGTGGGAGCATCCTACAATGAGCAGTTCTTC.

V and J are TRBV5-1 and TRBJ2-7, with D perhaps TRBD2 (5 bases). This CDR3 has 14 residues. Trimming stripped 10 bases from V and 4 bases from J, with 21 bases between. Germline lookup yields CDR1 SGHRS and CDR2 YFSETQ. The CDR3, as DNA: TGCGCCGGGTCTGTTGCGGGCCCGGGTTACGAGCAGTACTTC. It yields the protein CAGSVAGPGYEQYF.

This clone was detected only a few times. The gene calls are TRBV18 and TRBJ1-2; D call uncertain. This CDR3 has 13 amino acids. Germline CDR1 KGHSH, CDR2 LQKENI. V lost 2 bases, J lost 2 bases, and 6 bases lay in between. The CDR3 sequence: CASSPGENYGYTF. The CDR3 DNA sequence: TGTGCCAGCTCACCAGGGGAGAACTATGGCTACACCTTC. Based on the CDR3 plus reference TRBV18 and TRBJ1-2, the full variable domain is NAGVMQNPRHLVRRRGQEARLRCSPMKGHSHVYWYRQLPEEGLKFMVYLQKENIIDESGMPKERFSAEFPKEGPSILRIQQVVRGDSAAYFCASSPGENYGYTFGSGTRLTVV.

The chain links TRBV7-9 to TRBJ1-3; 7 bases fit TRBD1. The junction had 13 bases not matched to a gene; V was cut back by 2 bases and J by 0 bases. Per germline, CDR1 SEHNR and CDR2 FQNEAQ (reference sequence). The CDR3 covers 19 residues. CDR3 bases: TGTGCCAGCAGCTTATTTAGGGACAGAGACCCCACCTCTGGAAACACCATATATTTT. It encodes CASSLFRDRDPTSGNTIYF.

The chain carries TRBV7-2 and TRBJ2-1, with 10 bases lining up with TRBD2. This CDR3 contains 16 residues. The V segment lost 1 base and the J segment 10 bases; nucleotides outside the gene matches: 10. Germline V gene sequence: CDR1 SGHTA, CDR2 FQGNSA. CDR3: CASSLDSSGRTTEQFF. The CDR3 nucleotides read TGTGCCAGCAGCTTAGACTCTAGCGGGAGAACGACCGAGCAGTTCTTC.

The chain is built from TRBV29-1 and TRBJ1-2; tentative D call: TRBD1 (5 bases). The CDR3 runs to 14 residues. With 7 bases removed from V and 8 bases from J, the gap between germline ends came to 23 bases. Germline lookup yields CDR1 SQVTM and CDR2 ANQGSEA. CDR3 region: CSASRAPEDSGYTF. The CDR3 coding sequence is TGCAGCGCCTCCAGGGCCCCCGAAGATTCGGGCTACACCTTC. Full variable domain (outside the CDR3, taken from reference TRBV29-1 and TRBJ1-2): SAVISQKPSRDICQRGTSLTIQCQVDSQVTMMFWYRQQPGQSLTLIATANQGSEATYESGFVIDKFPISRPNLTFSTLTVSNMSPEDSSIYLCSASRAPEDSGYTFGSGTRLTVV.